A single sample gave rise to the 16 T cell receptor beta chains below, sequenced in a study of shared clonotypes between healthy human individuals. The table came from immunoSEQ multiplex PCR; TCRdb's copy has only in-frame clones and leaves some out. This table has about 1.1 million clones, 78% appearing once. What was sequenced was memory CD4+ T cells from PBMCs. This sample's subset: CD45RA-negative fraction. Every receptor here comes from a man aged 18 to 29 in good health. Some clones in this sample may be carry-over from other donors' samples.

The rearrangement joins TRBV2 to TRBJ1-6; possibly TRBD1 for D (5 bases). With 4 bases removed from V and 11 bases from J, the gap between germline ends came to 15 bases. Germline V lookup: CDR1 SNHLY, CDR2 FYNNEI. The length of the CDR3 is 14 residues. The CDR3 DNA follows: TGTGCCAGCAGTGCTGCCCAGGGTGGAGCACCCCTCCACTTT. The encoded protein is CASSAAQGGAPLHF.

The genes are TRBV6-6 and TRBJ2-5; TRBD1 matches 7 bases. Per germline, CDR1 MNHNY and CDR2 SVGAGI (reference sequence). This CDR3 contains 13 residues. The V and J ends lost 7 bases and 5 bases, in that order; junction bases with no gene match: 7. The CDR3 is CASKTGPGETQYF. In nucleotides, the CDR3 is TGTGCCAGCAAGACAGGGCCTGGGGAGACCCAGTACTTC.

This sequence joins TRBV5-6 and TRBJ2-5; TRBD2 might be the D (6 bases). Trimming cost V 0 bases and J 5 bases, with 11 bases left between them. The germline gives CDR1 SGHDT, CDR2 YYEEEE. The CDR3 covers 14 residues. The CDR3 loop is CASSLAGEAETQYF. In DNA form, the CDR3 reads TGTGCCAGCAGCTTGGCGGGAGAGGCGGAGACCCAGTACTTC.

The V call is TRBV7-9, the J call TRBJ1-3; D not certain. Germline CDR1 reads SEHNR; CDR2 reads FQNEAQ (reference sequence). The CDR3 is made up of 15 amino acids. The V and J ends lost 5 bases and 0 bases respectively, with 11 bases between them. The CDR3 region is CASSPPAVSGNTIYF. DNA for the CDR3: TGTGCCAGCAGCCCCCCGGCCGTCTCTGGAAACACCATATATTTT. The whole variable domain, remainder taken from reference TRBV7-9 and TRBJ1-3, is DTGVSQNPRHKITKRGQNVTFRCDPISEHNRLYWYRQTLGQGPEFLTYFQNEAQLEKSRLLSDRFSAERPKGSFSTLEIQRTEQGDSAMYLCASSPPAVSGNTIYFGEGSWLTVV.

This clone has only a few counts. V usage is TRBV11-2 and J usage is TRBJ2-5; TRBD1 is a possible D gene (6 bases). The CDR3 is 16 residues long. Trimming shortened V by 1 base and J by 0 bases, and 12 bases separated the two germline ends. Germline CDR1 is SGHAT and CDR2 is FQNNGV. CDR3 sequence: CASSLVPQGYQETQYF. Here the CDR3 DNA reads TGTGCCAGCAGCTTAGTTCCCCAGGGGTACCAAGAGACCCAGTACTTC.

This clone was seen just once. The chain joins TRBV28 to TRBJ2-7; 7 nucleotides line up with TRBD1. The CDR3 length is 14 residues. J gave up 2 bases and V 5 bases, and 6 bases lay outside the gene matches. Germline V gene data show CDR1 as MDHEN and CDR2 as SYDVKM. CDR3 sequence: CASSPGQDPYEQYF. In DNA, the CDR3 is TGTGCCAGCAGTCCAGGACAGGACCCCTACGAGCAGTACTTC.

The chain uses TRBV28 and TRBJ1-5, with D possibly being TRBD1 (5 bases). Germline V CDR1 and CDR2: MDHEN, SYDVKM. V was clipped by 2 bases and J by 4 bases, with 12 bases between them. The CDR3 extends over 15 amino acids. The CDR3 here is CASSLGGGMNQPQHF. Written as DNA, the CDR3 is TGTGCCAGCAGTTTAGGGGGGGGGATGAATCAGCCCCAGCATTTT.

V gene TRBV10-3 combines with J gene TRBJ1-1; D unresolved. V was cut by 6 bases and J by 1 base, with 9 bases left in between. Germline V gives CDR1 ENHRY, CDR2 SYGVKD. This CDR3 has 13 amino acids. For the CDR3, the DNA is TGTGCCATCAGGCTTTGGGAGAACACTGAAGCTTTCTTT. Its translation: CAIRLWENTEAFF.

A remark on this clone: Other DNA sequences in the sample encode the same CDR3. J is TRBJ2-5 and V is TRBV15; D remains ambiguous. This CDR3 spans 12 amino acids. V was cut by 0 bases and J by 5 bases, with 4 bases left in between. The V gene's germline CDR1 is LNHNV and CDR2 YYDKDF (reference sequence). CDR3 bases: TGTGCCACCAGCAGAGATGGCGAGACCCAGTACTTC. Translating gives CATSRDGETQYF.

This CDR3 reads CASSLDSGEPHGHTEAFF. CDR3 DNA: TGTGCCAGCAGCTTGGATTCAGGAGAGCCTCATGGGCACACTGAAGCTTTCTTT. V and J are TRBV7-2 and TRBJ1-1; D call uncertain. Trimming shortened V by 3 bases and J by 3 bases, and 23 bases separated the two germline ends. This CDR3 is built from 18 residues. The germline CDR1 and CDR2 sequences are SGHTA and FQGNSA.

The CDR3 loop reads CASSLGRGSAEAFF. In DNA form, the CDR3 reads TGTGCCAGCAGCTTGGGCAGGGGTAGCGCTGAAGCTTTCTTT. The V gene is TRBV11-3, the J gene TRBJ1-1; tentative D call: TRBD1 (6 bases). Deletions cut 3 bases from V and 6 bases from J, with 14 bases between. CDR3 length: 14 residues. From germline, CDR1 is SGHNT and CDR2 YENEEA.

Concerning this clone: Being one base from a much bigger clone, this may be a read error. The J gene is TRBJ1-5, the V gene TRBV4-2; 9 positions match TRBD1. CDR3 length: 15 residues. After removal of 1 base from V and 6 bases from J, the junction contained 4 bases not matched to a gene. Germline V gives CDR1 LGHNA, CDR2 YNFKEQ. The CDR3 sequence is CASSQGTGVGQPQHF. The DNA of the CDR3 is TGTGCCAGCAGCCAAGGGACAGGGGTGGGTCAGCCCCAGCATTTT.

This chain connects TRBV28 to TRBJ2-1, with 8 bases fitting TRBD2. The CDR3 runs 13 residues. The J segment lost 10 bases and the V segment lost 5 bases, leaving 7 bases of the junction unmatched. Germline V gene lookup returns CDR1 MDHEN and CDR2 SYDVKM. The CDR3 DNA is TGTGCCAGCAGTCGGTCTAGCGGGTACGAGCAGTTCTTC. It yields the protein CASSRSSGYEQFF.

V usage is TRBV15 and J usage is TRBJ2-7; TRBD1 aligns across 9 bases. Per the germline V gene, CDR1 is LNHNV and CDR2 is YYDKDF (reference sequence). The length of the CDR3 is 15 residues. Trimming cost V 3 bases and J 7 bases; bases outside gene matches: 10. The CDR3 protein is CATSRDRGRLGEQYF. The CDR3 DNA reads as TGTGCCACCAGCAGGGACAGGGGCAGGCTGGGGGAGCAGTACTTC.

About this clone itself: The sample contains more than one DNA sequence encoding this CDR3. The rearrangement links TRBV5-1 to TRBJ2-5, with 7 nucleotides matching TRBD2. Germline V gene data show CDR1 as SGHRS and CDR2 as YFSETQ. V lost 0 bases, J lost 5 bases, and 4 bases stayed unmatched. CDR3 length: 14 amino acids. The CDR3 sequence: CASSLGGSEETQYF. In DNA, the CDR3 is TGCGCCAGCAGCTTGGGCGGGAGTGAGGAGACCCAGTACTTC.

This clone was picked up a small number of times. The CDR3 DNA is TGTGCCAGCAGGGCGTACACTGAAGCTTTCTTT. It yields the protein CASRAYTEAFF. The V call is TRBV9, the J call TRBJ1-1, with D unclear. The V end was cut by 5 bases, the J end by 3 bases, with 5 bases between. Germline values: CDR1 SGDLS, CDR2 YYNGEE. The CDR3 consists of 11 residues.